These 25 T cell receptor beta chains were sequenced from one sample in a study of blood T cell repertoires in COVID-19. Assay: immunoSEQ multiplex PCR; the TCRdb copy retains only in-frame clones and omits some. This table holds 190,000 or so clones, about 90% found once. Material for sequencing was PBMCs or T cells enriched from blood (not recorded which). Receptor source: a man aged 25-40 years who had recovered from COVID-19.

The gene calls are TRBV3-1 (or the pseudogene TRBV3-2) and TRBJ2-7; 7 nucleotides agree with TRBD2. J gave up 0 bases and V 0 bases, and 8 bases lay outside the gene matches. Germline CDR1 and CDR2: LGHDT and YNNKEL (reference sequence). The CDR3 is 17 amino acids. The CDR3, as DNA: TGTGCCAGCAGCCAAGATCTCGGGGAGGGCCCCTCCTACGAGCAGTACTTC. Protein product: CASSQDLGEGPSYEQYF.

The chain carries TRBV7-6 and TRBJ1-3; D call uncertain. The V gene lost 5 bases and the J gene lost 2 bases, with 13 bases spanning the gap. CDR3 length equals 15 residues. CDR1 and CDR2 from the germline V gene are SGHVS and FNYEAQ. This CDR3 reads CASSPSGITGNTIYF. CDR3 DNA: TGTGCCAGCAGCCCCTCGGGGATCACTGGAAACACCATATATTTT.

This clone was detected once. The V gene is TRBV5-6, the J gene TRBJ2-5; D may be TRBD1 (5 bases). The CDR3 is 18 amino acids. Trimming removed 2 bases at V and 4 bases at J, with 24 bases between. CDR1 is SGHDT and CDR2 is YYEEEE in the germline V gene. The CDR3 DNA reads TGTGCCAGCAGCTTCTGGCCCACAGGTTCTCGTTTAGGAGAGACCCAGTACTTC. Its protein is CASSFWPTGSRLGETQYF.

The chain couples TRBV5-1 to TRBJ1-1; 7 bases fit TRBD1. Germline V gives CDR1 SGHRS, CDR2 YFSETQ. V was pared by 0 bases and J by 5 bases, with 4 bases of the junction left unmatched. The CDR3 has 14 amino acids. CDR3 region: CASSLEGAGTEAFF. The CDR3 nucleotides are TGCGCCAGCAGCTTGGAGGGGGCCGGGACTGAAGCTTTCTTT.

V gene TRBV29-1 combines with J gene TRBJ2-7; D not certain. This CDR3 is 11 amino acids long. Germline CDR1 and CDR2: SQVTM and ANQGSEA. Between the trimmed V and J ends, which lost 4 bases and 5 bases, there was a span of 9 bases. CDR3 protein: CSVGAFHEQYF. The DNA for the CDR3 is TGCAGCGTTGGGGCTTTCCACGAGCAGTACTTC.

The chain couples TRBV30 to TRBJ2-3; 10 bases match TRBD2. The J segment lost 3 bases and the V segment lost 1 base, leaving 7 bases of the junction unmatched. CDR1 is GTSNPN, CDR2 SVGIG, per germline (reference sequence). The CDR3 length is 16 residues. In DNA form, the CDR3 reads TGTGCCTGGAGTGGGGGAGCGGGGGGGGTGACAGATACGCAGTATTTT. It specifies CAWSGGAGGVTDTQYF.

The chain uses TRBV1 and TRBJ2-7; TRBD2 is the table's D call and was not checked against the DNA. TRBV1 is a pseudogene segment. The CDR3 consists of 17 residues. As DNA, the CDR3 is TGCACCAGCAGCCAGCCCTGGACTAGCGGGAGGATTCGGGAGCAGTACTTC. This gives the protein CTSSQPWTSGRIREQYF.

The chain links TRBV6-5 to TRBJ2-5; a weak D match, TRBD2 (5 bases). CDR1 is MNHEY, CDR2 SVGAGI, per germline. The length of the CDR3 is 14 residues. The ends were cut back, 3 bases at V and 2 bases at J, with 10 bases in the middle. The CDR3 DNA follows: TGTGCCAGCAGTTATTATGGGGAGCAAGAGACCCAGTACTTC. This gives the protein CASSYYGEQETQYF.

V is TRBV11-1 and J is TRBJ2-3; 7 bases are shared with TRBD1. Germline values: CDR1 SGHAT, CDR2 FQDESV (reference sequence). Trimming cost V 2 bases and J 4 bases; bases outside gene matches: 9. The CDR3 contains 16 residues. The CDR3 bases are TGTGCCAGCAGCTTACCGGACAGGATCCTTCCAGATACGCAGTATTTT. It yields the protein CASSLPDRILPDTQYF.

The chain uses TRBV6-5 and TRBJ1-1; D is possibly TRBD1 (5 bases). Germline V lookup: CDR1 MNHEY, CDR2 SVGAGI. This CDR3 spans 14 amino acids. V dropped 6 bases and J dropped 1 base, with 12 bases sitting between them. CDR3 residues: CASSQGYQNTEAFF. In DNA form, the CDR3 reads TGTGCCAGCAGCCAGGGCTACCAGAACACTGAAGCTTTCTTT.

The chain uses TRBV4-3 and TRBJ1-1; TRBD1 might be the D (5 bases). V lost 1 base to trimming and J lost 1 base, with 7 bases between them. Germline loops: CDR1 LGHNA, CDR2 YSLEER. The CDR3 is 14 amino acids. CDR3 loop: CASSQVGGNTEAFF. CDR3 coding DNA: TGCGCCAGCAGCCAAGTCGGGGGGAACACTGAAGCTTTCTTT.

The V and J genes are TRBV7-9 and TRBJ1-6; D might be TRBD1 (5 bases). Germline V gene sequence: CDR1 SEHNR, CDR2 FQNEAQ (reference sequence). V lost 5 bases to trimming and J lost 7 bases, with 12 bases between them. CDR3 size: 14 residues. CDR3 DNA: TGTGCCAGCAGCCAGGGTCTCGGCAATTCACCCCTCCACTTT. Its translation: CASSQGLGNSPLHF.

The rearrangement uses TRBV29-1 and TRBJ2-5, with D possibly TRBD1 on 5 matching bases. Between the trimmed V and J ends, which lost 6 bases and 1 base, there was a span of 12 bases. The germline gives CDR1 SQVTM, CDR2 ANQGSEA. This CDR3 has 13 amino acids. The CDR3 coding sequence is TGCAGCGTACCTCAGGGAATCCAAGAGACCCAGTACTTC. Encoded protein: CSVPQGIQETQYF.

V and J are TRBV25-1 and TRBJ2-5, with 12 nucleotides matching TRBD2. The CDR3 is made up of 16 amino acids. CDR1 and CDR2 (germline): MGHDK, SYGVNS. Trimming took 4 bases from V and 4 from J; bases not matched to a gene: 7. CDR3 in amino acids: CASSVSSGGVVETQYF. CDR3 sequence (DNA): TGTGCCAGCAGTGTCTCTAGCGGGGGGGTAGTAGAGACCCAGTACTTC.

The chain carries TRBV7-6 and TRBJ1-6; D is ambiguous. This CDR3 has 15 amino acids. Trimming cost V 5 bases and J 7 bases, with 15 bases left between them. Germline CDR1 SGHVS, CDR2 FNYEAQ. Here the CDR3 DNA reads TGTGCCAGCAGCCCGGGAACGGGGAGCAATTCACCCCTCCACTTT. This sequence encodes CASSPGTGSNSPLHF. The full variable domain, rest sourced from reference TRBV7-6 and TRBJ1-6, is GAGVSQSPRYKVTKRGQDVALRCDPISGHVSLYWYRQALGQGPEFLTYFNYEAQQDKSGLPNDRFSAERPEGSISTLTIQRTEQRDSAMYRCASSPGTGSNSPLHFGNGTRLTVT.

The J gene is TRBJ2-1, the V gene TRBV9, with 7 bases that match TRBD1. CDR1 and CDR2 (germline): SGDLS, YYNGEE. J gave up 4 bases and V 0 bases, and 7 bases lay outside the gene matches. This CDR3 has 16 residues. Here the CDR3 reads CASSVGRGTPYNEQFF. CDR3 nucleotides: TGTGCCAGCAGCGTAGGCAGGGGGACCCCTTACAATGAGCAGTTCTTC.

This sequence joins TRBV5-3 and TRBJ1-5; possibly TRBD1 for D (5 bases). TRBV5-3 is an ORF, with its function uncertain. CDR3 length: 16 residues. The ends were cut back, 2 bases at V and 1 base at J, with 13 bases in the middle. The CDR3 reads CARSFTTDKSNQPQHF. CDR3 DNA: TGTGCCAGAAGCTTTACAACGGACAAGAGCAATCAGCCCCAGCATTTT.

The V call is TRBV18, the J call TRBJ1-6; D is unclear. The V end was cut by 6 bases, the J end by 9 bases, with 12 bases between. The CDR3 length is 13 residues. Germline CDR1 KGHSH, CDR2 LQKENI. CDR3 sequence (DNA): TGTGCCAGCTCGTTTTCCCAGATTTCACCCCTCCACTTT. As protein: CASSFSQISPLHF.

This clone occurred a few times. The J gene is TRBJ2-1, the V gene TRBV19, with 8 positions matching TRBD1. This CDR3 comprises 13 residues. Trimming cost V 3 bases and J 8 bases; bases outside gene matches: 3. The germline gives CDR1 LNHDA, CDR2 SQIVND (reference sequence). The CDR3 here is CASSMAGGDEQFF. The DNA for the CDR3 is TGTGCCAGTAGTATGGCAGGGGGCGATGAGCAGTTCTTC.

This chain joins TRBV5-6 and TRBJ2-1, with D perhaps matching TRBD2 (6 bases). CDR1 is SGHDT and CDR2 is YYEEEE in the germline V gene. The CDR3 contains 14 residues. V was pared by 5 bases and J by 9 bases, with 18 bases between. The DNA for the CDR3 is TGTGCCAGCAGGCGGTCGGTGGGGGGAATTGAGCAGTTCTTC. Amino acid sequence: CASRRSVGGIEQFF.

The chain joins TRBV7-2 to TRBJ2-7, with D tentatively TRBD2 (6 bases). The ends were cut back, 5 bases at V and 0 bases at J, with 14 bases in the middle. The CDR3 has 15 residues. Germline V lookup: CDR1 SGHTA, CDR2 FQGNSA. The CDR3 nucleotides are TGTGCCAGCAGCGAAGCGGGCGCTAGCTCCTACGAGCAGTACTTC. This codes for CASSEAGASSYEQYF.

This CDR3 reads CASSTDRAYYGYTF. The CDR3 DNA follows: TGCGCCAGCAGTACGGACAGGGCGTACTATGGCTACACCTTC. The chain carries TRBV4-1 and TRBJ1-2; TRBD1 agrees at 8 bases. The CDR3 loop spans 14 amino acids. CDR1 and CDR2 from the germline V gene are MGHRA and YSYEKL. V lost 6 bases to trimming and J lost 3 bases; unmatched junction nucleotides: 6.

The chain couples TRBV7-9 to TRBJ2-1; D ambiguous. This CDR3 contains 12 residues. V was cut by 1 base and J by 8 bases, with 6 bases left in between. Germline V gene lookup returns CDR1 SEHNR and CDR2 FQNEAQ (reference sequence). The CDR3 region is CASSLESDEQFF. The CDR3 nucleotides read TGTGCCAGCAGCTTAGAATCCGATGAGCAGTTCTTC.

The J gene is TRBJ2-1, the V gene TRBV19; TRBD2 is a possible D gene (6 bases). Germline CDR1 is LNHDA and CDR2 is SQIVND (reference sequence). This CDR3 contains 17 residues. The ends were cut back, 5 bases at V and 7 bases at J, with 24 bases in the middle. The CDR3 sequence is CASSHILRGSARNEQFF. The CDR3 nucleotides are TGTGCCAGTAGTCATATACTTCGGGGGAGCGCTCGGAATGAGCAGTTCTTC. Filled out from reference TRBV19 and TRBJ2-1, the complete variable domain reads DGGITQSPKYLFRKEGQNVTLSCEQNLNHDAMYWYRQDPGQGLRLIYYSQIVNDFQKGDIAEGYSVSREKKESFPLTVTSAQKNPTAFYLCASSHILRGSARNEQFFGPGTRLTVL.

The sample holds one count of this clone. The CDR3 DNA follows: TGTGCCAGTAATAGAGGGTCTATCTATGGCTACACCTTC. Amino acid sequence: CASNRGSIYGYTF. The rearrangement joins TRBV19 to TRBJ1-2; no definite D call. V lost 7 bases and J 4 bases, leaving 13 bases between the germline ends. This CDR3 has 13 residues. Germline CDR1 reads LNHDA; CDR2 reads SQIVND (reference sequence). Full variable domain (rest looked up from reference TRBV19 and TRBJ1-2): DGGITQSPKYLFRKEGQNVTLSCEQNLNHDAMYWYRQDPGQGLRLIYYSQIVNDFQKGDIAEGYSVSREKKESFPLTVTSAQKNPTAFYLCASNRGSIYGYTFGSGTRLTVV.